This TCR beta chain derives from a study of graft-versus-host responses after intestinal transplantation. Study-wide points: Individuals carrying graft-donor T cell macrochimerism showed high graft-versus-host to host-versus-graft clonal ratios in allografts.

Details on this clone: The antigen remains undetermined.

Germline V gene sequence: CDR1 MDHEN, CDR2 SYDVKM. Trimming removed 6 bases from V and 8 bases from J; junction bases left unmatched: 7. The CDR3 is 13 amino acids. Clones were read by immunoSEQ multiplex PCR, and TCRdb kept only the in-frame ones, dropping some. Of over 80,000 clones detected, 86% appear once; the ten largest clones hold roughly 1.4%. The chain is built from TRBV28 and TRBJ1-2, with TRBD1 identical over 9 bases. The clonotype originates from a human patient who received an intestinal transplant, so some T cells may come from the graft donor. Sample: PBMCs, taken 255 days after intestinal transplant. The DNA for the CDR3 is TGTGCCAGCAGCCAGGACAGGGGACGAGGCTACACCTTC. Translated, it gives CASSQDRGRGYTF.